This is a list of T cell receptor beta chains from one sample in a study of cytomegalovirus exposure and HLA in healthy donors. The table came from immunoSEQ multiplex PCR; TCRdb's copy has only in-frame clones and leaves some out. The repertoire holds 150,000 or so clones, with around four fifths as singletons. Sequenced sample: PBMCs. These receptors all come from a man aged 45-60 years in good health and CMV-seropositive. Both conserved end residues are part of each CDR3. D genes are given only for firm matches. Size is omitted from some rows. Given values are once, few, many or a class for expanded clones.

CDR3 protein: CASNPGQGVDEQFF; CDR3 DNA: TGTGCCAGCAACCCGGGACAGGGAGTAGATGAGCAGTTCTTC; V gene: TRBV2; J gene: TRBJ2-1; D gene: TRBD1; clone size: .
CDR3 protein: CASSPGLALSYEQYF; CDR3 DNA: TGTGCCAGCAGCCCGGGACTAGCGCTGTCCTACGAGCAGTACTTC; V gene: TRBV5-4; J gene: TRBJ2-7; D gene: TRBD2; clone size: .
CDR3 protein: CASSSRGQLVSYEQYF; CDR3 DNA: TGTGCCAGCAGCTCCAGGGGACAGCTCGTTTCCTACGAGCAGTACTTC; V gene: TRBV7-9; J gene: TRBJ2-7; D gene: TRBD1; clone size: .
CDR3 protein: CASSGGRDYSPLHF; CDR3 DNA: TGCGCCAGCAGTGGAGGTCGGGATTACTCACCCCTCCACTTT; V gene: TRBV2; J gene: TRBJ1-6; D gene: .; clone size: .
CDR3 protein: CASSEPRGGKNTEAFF; CDR3 DNA: TGTGCCAGCAGCGAACCCCGGGGAGGGAAGAACACTGAAGCTTTCTTT; V gene: TRBV5-4; J gene: TRBJ1-1; D gene: .; clone size: .
CDR3 protein: CASSVSGAAVNEQFF; CDR3 DNA: TGTGCCAGCAGCGTAAGCGGAGCGGCCGTCAATGAGCAGTTCTTC; V gene: TRBV7-2; J gene: TRBJ2-1; D gene: .; clone size: once
CDR3 protein: CASSVVGDYYNEQFF; CDR3 DNA: TGTGCCAGCAGCGTAGTGGGGGACTACTACAATGAGCAGTTCTTC; V gene: TRBV9; J gene: TRBJ2-1; D gene: TRBD2; clone size: .
CDR3 protein: CASTRGQGDDQPQHF; CDR3 DNA: TGCGCCAGCACCAGAGGACAGGGGGACGATCAGCCCCAGCATTTT; V gene: TRBV10-1; J gene: TRBJ1-5; D gene: TRBD1; clone size: .
CDR3 protein: CASSDSGGTYEQYF; CDR3 DNA: TGTGCCAGCAGTGATTCCGGAGGAACCTACGAGCAGTACTTC; V gene: TRBV2; J gene: TRBJ2-7; D gene: .; clone size: .
CDR3 protein: CASSQDPPPRGYGYTF; CDR3 DNA: TGCGCCAGCAGCCAAGATCCCCCCCCCAGGGGGTATGGCTACACCTTC; V gene: TRBV4-3; J gene: TRBJ1-2; D gene: TRBD1; clone size: .
CDR3 protein: CASSSREGLAGGVWNEQFF; CDR3 DNA: TGTGCCAGCAGTTCCCGCGAGGGACTAGCGGGAGGGGTCTGGAATGAGCAGTTCTTC; V gene: TRBV28; J gene: TRBJ2-1; D gene: TRBD2; clone size: .
CDR3 protein: CASTGSLSNQPQHF; CDR3 DNA: TGTGCCAGCACGGGGAGCTTGAGCAATCAGCCCCAGCATTTT; V gene: TRBV2; J gene: TRBJ1-5; D gene: .; clone size: .
CDR3 protein: CASSLGDSSYNEQFF; CDR3 DNA: TGTGCCAGCAGCTTAGGGGACAGCTCCTACAATGAGCAGTTCTTC; V gene: TRBV7-9; J gene: TRBJ2-1; D gene: TRBD1; clone size: .
CDR3 protein: CASAQRLAGETQYF; CDR3 DNA: TGTGCCAGCGCACAAAGACTAGCGGGGGAGACCCAGTACTTC; V gene: TRBV2; J gene: TRBJ2-5; D gene: TRBD2; clone size: .
CDR3 protein: CAGSVGRGQQETQYF; CDR3 DNA: TGTGCCGGCAGCGTAGGACGGGGACAGCAAGAGACCCAGTACTTC; V gene: TRBV9; J gene: TRBJ2-5; D gene: TRBD1; clone size: .